The clone carrying this T cell receptor beta chain occurred many times. The record originates from a study of early T cells in non-severe SARS-CoV-2 infection. In TCRdb, the 5' RACE reads were re-called with MiXCR into one record per CDR3 protein. This table holds some 27,000 distinct CDR3 sequences, roughly 5% found once. Germline CDR1 and CDR2: MDHEN and SYDVKM. The J segment lost 5 bases and the V segment lost 8 bases, leaving 5 bases of the junction unmatched. This CDR3 has 13 amino acids. The receptor comes from an adult who was a healthcare worker with PCR-confirmed SARS-CoV-2 infection or an uninfected control (not recorded which). The specimen was whole blood. V is TRBV28 and J is TRBJ2-5, with TRBD2 identical over 10 bases. The CDR3 DNA reads TGTGCCAGCGGGACTAGCGCCGACGAGACCCAGTACTTC. This sequence encodes CASGTSADETQYF.